This TCR beta chain emerged from a study of shared clonotypes between healthy human individuals. Trimming at V came to 1 base and at J to 14 bases, leaving 6 bases not matched to a gene. Germline V gene data show CDR1 as SGHVS and CDR2 as FQNEAQ. The CDR3 is made up of 14 amino acids. Assay: immunoSEQ multiplex PCR; the TCRdb copy retains only in-frame clones and omits some. The sample holds 2 million to 2.5 million clones; 95% are singletons and the top ten take less than 0.15%. The clonotype was recovered from a man between 18 and 35 years old in good health. Specimen: naive CD4+ T cells sorted from blood. The sample's subset: CD45RA+ positively selected. The chain employs TRBV7-8 and TRBJ1-6, with 9 bases lining up with TRBD1. CDR3 sequence reads: CASSLGTGASTLHF. CDR3 sequence (DNA): TGTGCCAGCAGCTTAGGGACAGGGGCTAGCACCCTCCACTTT.